This T cell receptor beta chain was captured in a study of shared clonotypes between healthy human individuals. Findings and caveats of the study: Sampling covered blood only; tissue repertoires likely differ.

In regard to this clone: What it binds is not known.

Several immunoSEQ plates held equal portions of the genomic DNA taken from each subset. The method was immunoSEQ multiplex PCR; TCRdb's version includes in-frame clones alone and lacks a portion of them. The profile shows approximately 720,000 clones, around 90% of them singletons. CD45RO-negative cells were positively selected for CCR7, leaving out terminally differentiated effector memory CD45RA+ cells. The sequenced sample consisted of naive CD8+ T cells sorted from blood. This clonotype originated in a man aged 25 to 40 in good health.

In nucleotides, the CDR3 is TGTGCCAGCAGGGAAGGACAGACGAACACCGGGGAGCTGTTTTTT. As protein: CASREGQTNTGELFF. This sequence joins TRBV6-6 and TRBJ2-2; the D gene is possibly TRBD1 (6 bases). Germline-derived CDR1 and CDR2 are MNHNY and SVGAGI (reference sequence). CDR3 length: 15 amino acids. Trimming took 6 bases from V and 0 from J, leaving 11 bases between them.